These T cell receptor beta chains were read from a single sample in a study of blood T cell repertoires in COVID-19. Here immunoSEQ multiplex PCR was the method, and the copy in TCRdb shows in-frame clones only, minus some. The data show approximately 490,000 clones, with more than 85% seen just once and 7% to 10% held by the top ten. The sequencing input was PBMCs or T cells enriched from blood (not recorded which). The receptors were sampled from a woman aged 55-70 years who had recovered from COVID-19. The CDR3 runs from the conserved cysteine through the conserved F or W. D genes are given only for firm matches. Size is stated for part of the rows, as once, few or many counts, or as a class when the clone is expanded.

j_gene,v_gene,abundance,d_gene,CDR3nt,CDR3aa
TRBJ1-3,TRBV5-1,NA,NA,TGCGCCAGCAGCTTGGGGGACTACTCTGGAAACACCATATATTTT,CASSLGDYSGNTIYF
TRBJ1-6,TRBV9,NA,NA,TGTGCCAGCAGCGTAGTAGGGGCTCAGTCACCCCTCCACTTT,CASSVVGAQSPLHF
TRBJ2-2,TRBV19,NA,NA,TGTGCCAGTAGTCCCCCGCGGCCCAGCCCGCCCAACACCGGGGAGCTGTTTTTT,CASSPPRPSPPNTGELFF
TRBJ1-6,TRBV30,NA,NA,TGTGCCTGGAGTGTACAGGTCTATCCTCCCCTCCACTTT,CAWSVQVYPPLHF
TRBJ1-4,TRBV7-2,once,NA,TGTGCCAGCAGCTCGACAGGTGGCGAAAAACTGTTTTTT,CASSSTGGEKLFF
TRBJ2-5,TRBV10-1,NA,NA,TGCGCCAGCAGCGCGACTAGGGCTAGGGAGACCCAGTACTTC,CASSATRARETQYF
TRBJ1-2,TRBV6-5,NA,NA,TGTGCCAGCAGTTATCTGGACAGTAGTGGCTATGGCTACACCTTC,CASSYLDSSGYGYTF
TRBJ1-3,TRBV18,NA,NA,TGTGCCAGCTCACCACAGGGGCAAGGTGGAAACACCATATATTTT,CASSPQGQGGNTIYF
TRBJ1-4,TRBV11-2,NA,NA,TGTGCCAGCAGCTTTCCCGGGACTGCCAATGAAAAACTGTTTTTT,CASSFPGTANEKLFF
TRBJ2-3,TRBV5-1,once,NA,TGCGCCAGCAAACCGGGACCCGGGGGAGGAGATACGCAGTATTTT,CASKPGPGGGDTQYF
TRBJ1-6,TRBV5-1,few,TRBD1,TGCGCCAGCAGCACTTCCCTTTACGGGACAGGGGATAGCTCCTATAATTCACCCCTCCACTTT,CASSTSLYGTGDSSYNSPLHF
TRBJ2-3,TRBV4-2,NA,NA,TGTGCCAGCAGCCAAGATGAGGGATTTGGAGATACGCAGTATTTT,CASSQDEGFGDTQYF
TRBJ2-7,TRBV7-6,NA,NA,TGTGCCAGCAGCTTAGTATCGGCAGGGCCCGACTCCTACGAGCAGTACTTC,CASSLVSAGPDSYEQYF
TRBJ2-1,TRBV9,once,NA,TGTGCCAGCAGCCTAGGGGGCGGGGGCGTTATAAGCTCCTACAATGAGCAGTTCTTC,CASSLGGGGVISSYNEQFF
TRBJ1-2,TRBV30,NA,NA,TGTGCCTGGAGTGTATACGGGGTTGGTGGCTACACCTTC,CAWSVYGVGGYTF
TRBJ1-5,TRBV30,NA,NA,TGTGCCTGGAGTCCCAAGGGGGTTTTCAATCAGCCCCAGCATTTT,CAWSPKGVFNQPQHF
TRBJ1-5,TRBV5-8,NA,NA,TGTGCCAGCAGCTTTACAGGGAATCAGCCCCAGCATTTT,CASSFTGNQPQHF
TRBJ2-1,TRBV6-5,once,NA,TGTGCCAGGGAGGTCTACCGCTCCTACAATGAGCAGTTCTTC,CAREVYRSYNEQFF
TRBJ2-5,TRBV28,NA,TRBD1,TGTGCCAGCAGTTTGGCAGGGGGCGCAGGGTACCAAGAGACCCAGTACTTC,CASSLAGGAGYQETQYF
TRBJ1-3,TRBV28,NA,NA,TGTGCCAGCAGGTATGGAAACACCATATATTTT,CASRYGNTIYF